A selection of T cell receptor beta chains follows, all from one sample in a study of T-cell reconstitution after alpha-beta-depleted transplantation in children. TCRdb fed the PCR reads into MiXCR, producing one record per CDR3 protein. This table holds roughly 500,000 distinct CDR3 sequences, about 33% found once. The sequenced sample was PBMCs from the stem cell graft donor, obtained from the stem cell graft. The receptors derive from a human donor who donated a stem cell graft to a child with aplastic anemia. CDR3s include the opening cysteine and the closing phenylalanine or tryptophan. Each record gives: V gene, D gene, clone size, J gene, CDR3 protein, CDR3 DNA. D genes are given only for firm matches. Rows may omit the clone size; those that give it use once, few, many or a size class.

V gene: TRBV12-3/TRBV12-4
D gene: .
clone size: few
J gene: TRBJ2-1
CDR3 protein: CASSLALFSLNEQFF
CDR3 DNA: TGTGCCAGCAGTTTAGCCTTGTTTAGTTTGAATGAGCAGTTCTTC

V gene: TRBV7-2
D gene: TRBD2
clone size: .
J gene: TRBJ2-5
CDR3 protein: CASSPGTSGREWQTQYF
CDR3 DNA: TGTGCCAGCAGCCCAGGGACTAGCGGGAGGGAGTGGCAGACCCAGTACTTC

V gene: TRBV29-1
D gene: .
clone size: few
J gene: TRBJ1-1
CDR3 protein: CSGTEGTEAFF
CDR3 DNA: TGCAGCGGTACTGAGGGCACTGAAGCTTTCTTT

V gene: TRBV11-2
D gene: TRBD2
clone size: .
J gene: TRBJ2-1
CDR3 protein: CASRGLAGGPANEQFF
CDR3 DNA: TGTGCCAGCAGGGGCCTAGCGGGAGGCCCTGCGAATGAGCAGTTCTTC

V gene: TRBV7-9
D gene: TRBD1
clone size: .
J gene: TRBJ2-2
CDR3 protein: CASSLRLGTGVTGELFF
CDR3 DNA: TGTGCCAGCAGCTTACGTCTCGGGACAGGGGTCACCGGGGAGCTGTTTTTT

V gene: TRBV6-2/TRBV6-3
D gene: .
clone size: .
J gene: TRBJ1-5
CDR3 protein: CASSYRPIGSNQPQHF
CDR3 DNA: TGTGCCAGCAGTTACCGGCCAATCGGGAGCAATCAGCCCCAGCATTTT

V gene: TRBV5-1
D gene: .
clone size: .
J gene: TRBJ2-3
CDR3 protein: CASSLGGTDTDTQYF
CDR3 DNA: TGCGCCAGCAGCTTGGGCGGGACAGACACAGATACGCAGTATTTT

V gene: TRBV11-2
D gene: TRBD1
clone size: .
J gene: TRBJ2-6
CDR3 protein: CASDRDITSSGANVLTF
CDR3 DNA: TGTGCCAGCGACAGGGACATCACTTCCTCTGGGGCCAACGTCCTGACTTTC

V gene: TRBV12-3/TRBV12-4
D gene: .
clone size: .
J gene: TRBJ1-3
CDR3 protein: CASSLHSDSGNTIYF
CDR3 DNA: TGTGCCAGCAGTCTTCACTCAGACTCTGGAAACACCATATATTTT

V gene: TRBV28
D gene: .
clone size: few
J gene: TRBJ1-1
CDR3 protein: CASSSQDGAVAEAFF
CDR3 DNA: TGTGCCAGCAGCTCCCAGGACGGTGCGGTCGCTGAAGCTTTCTTT

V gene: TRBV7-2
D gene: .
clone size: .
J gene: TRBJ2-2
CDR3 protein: CASSDGWPSTGELFF
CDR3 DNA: TGTGCCAGCAGTGACGGTTGGCCCTCCACCGGGGAGCTGTTTTTT

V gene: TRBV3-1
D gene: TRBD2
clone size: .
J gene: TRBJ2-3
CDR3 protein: CASSVGLAVSTDTQYF
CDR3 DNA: TGTGCCAGCAGCGTGGGACTAGCGGTTAGCACAGATACGCAGTATTTT

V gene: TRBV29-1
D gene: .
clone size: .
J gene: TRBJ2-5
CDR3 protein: CSVVRQVGGETQYF
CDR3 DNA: TGCAGCGTTGTTCGTCAGGTCGGTGGTGAGACCCAGTACTTC

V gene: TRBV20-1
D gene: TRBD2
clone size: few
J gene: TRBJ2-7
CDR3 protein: CSAPRPGLAGEQYF
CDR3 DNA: TGCAGTGCTCCCCGGCCCGGACTAGCGGGCGAGCAGTACTTC

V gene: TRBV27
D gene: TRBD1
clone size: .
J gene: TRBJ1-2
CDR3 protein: CASKPTGSPYGYTF
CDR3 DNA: TGTGCCAGCAAACCGACAGGGTCACCTTATGGCTACACCTTC

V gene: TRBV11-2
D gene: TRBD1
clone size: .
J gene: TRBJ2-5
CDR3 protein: CASTVSGGRETQYF
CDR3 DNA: TGTGCCAGCACCGTGTCAGGGGGCAGAGAGACCCAGTACTTC

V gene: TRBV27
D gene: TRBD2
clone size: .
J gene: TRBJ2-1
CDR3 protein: CASSTLAGSYNEQFF
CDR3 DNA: TGTGCCAGCAGTACGCTAGCGGGGTCCTACAATGAGCAGTTCTTC

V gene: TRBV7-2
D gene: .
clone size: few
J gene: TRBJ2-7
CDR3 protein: CASSPPDSKNYEQYF
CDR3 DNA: TGTGCCAGCAGCCCCCCGGACAGCAAAAACTACGAGCAGTACTTC

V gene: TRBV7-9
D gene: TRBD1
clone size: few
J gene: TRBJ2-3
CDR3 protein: CASSLGWQGTGGPRTTDTQYF
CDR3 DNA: TGTGCCAGCAGCTTAGGGTGGCAAGGGACAGGGGGACCACGGACCACAGATACGCAGTATTTT

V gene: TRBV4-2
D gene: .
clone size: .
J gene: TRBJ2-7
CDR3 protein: CASGHNGALDEQYF
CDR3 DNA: TGTGCCAGCGGGCATAACGGGGCTCTCGACGAGCAGTACTTC

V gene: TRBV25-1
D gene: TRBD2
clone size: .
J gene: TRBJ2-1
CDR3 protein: CASSDRTSGSSNEQFF
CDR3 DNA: TGTGCCAGCAGTGACCGGACTAGCGGTTCGTCGAATGAGCAGTTCTTC

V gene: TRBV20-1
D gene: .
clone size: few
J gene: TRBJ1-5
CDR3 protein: CSARDQRAGVRQPQHF
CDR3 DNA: TGCAGTGCTAGAGATCAGCGGGCGGGGGTGCGGCAGCCCCAGCATTTT

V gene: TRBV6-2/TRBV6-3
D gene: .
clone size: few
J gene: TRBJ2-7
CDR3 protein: CASSYSASSYEQYF
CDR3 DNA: TGTGCCAGCAGTTACTCGGCTAGCAGCTACGAGCAGTACTTC

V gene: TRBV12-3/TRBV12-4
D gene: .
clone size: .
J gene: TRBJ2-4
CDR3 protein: CASSLNLLRPKNIQYF
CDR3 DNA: TGTGCCAGCAGTTTAAATCTATTGCGCCCCAAAAACATTCAGTACTTC

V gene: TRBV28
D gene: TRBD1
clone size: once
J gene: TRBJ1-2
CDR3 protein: CASSPLGQAAGGYTF
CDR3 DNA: TGTGCCAGCAGCCCTCTCGGACAGGCTGCGGGGGGCTACACCTTC

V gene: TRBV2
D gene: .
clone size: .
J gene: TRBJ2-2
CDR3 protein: CAGTNEVNTGELFF
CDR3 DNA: TGTGCCGGAACAAATGAGGTGAACACCGGGGAGCTGTTTTTT

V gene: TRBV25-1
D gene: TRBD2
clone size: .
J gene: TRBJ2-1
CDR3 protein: CASSEAGTSRDEQFF
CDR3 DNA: TGTGCCAGCAGCGAAGCCGGGACTAGCAGGGATGAGCAGTTCTTC

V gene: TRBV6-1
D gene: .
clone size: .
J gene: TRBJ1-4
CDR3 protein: CASSAAVGGPTNEKLFF
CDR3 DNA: TGTGCCAGCAGCGCGGCCGTCGGGGGCCCGACTAATGAAAAACTGTTTTTT

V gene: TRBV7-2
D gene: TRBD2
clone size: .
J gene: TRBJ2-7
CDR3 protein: CASSHPTRGLTTYEQYF
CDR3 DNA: TGTGCCAGCAGCCACCCAACTCGGGGACTAACTACCTACGAGCAGTACTTC

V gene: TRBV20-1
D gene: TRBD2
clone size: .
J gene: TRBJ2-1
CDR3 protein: CSASSRLAGTSSYNEQFF
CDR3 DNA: TGCAGTGCTAGTTCCCGACTAGCGGGTACTAGCTCCTACAATGAGCAGTTCTTC

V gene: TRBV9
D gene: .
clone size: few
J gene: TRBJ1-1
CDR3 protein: CASSVEHSNTEAFF
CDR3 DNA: TGTGCCAGCAGCGTAGAACATTCGAACACTGAAGCTTTCTTT

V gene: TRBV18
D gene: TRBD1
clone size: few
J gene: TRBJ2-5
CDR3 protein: CASSPNRGKSETQYF
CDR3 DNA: TGTGCCAGCTCACCGAACAGGGGGAAATCCGAGACCCAGTACTTC

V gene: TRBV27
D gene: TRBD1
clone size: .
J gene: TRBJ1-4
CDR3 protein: CASSLVDRAGEKLFF
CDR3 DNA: TGTGCCAGCAGTTTAGTGGACAGGGCGGGGGAAAAACTGTTTTTT

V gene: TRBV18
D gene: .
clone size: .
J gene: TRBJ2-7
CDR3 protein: CASSPHLVSYEQYF
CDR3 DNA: TGTGCCAGCTCTCCTCACCTGGTTTCCTACGAGCAGTACTTC

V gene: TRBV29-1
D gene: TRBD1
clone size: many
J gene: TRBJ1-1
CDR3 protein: CSVVGTVNTEAFF
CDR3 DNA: TGCAGCGTTGTCGGGACAGTGAACACTGAAGCTTTCTTT

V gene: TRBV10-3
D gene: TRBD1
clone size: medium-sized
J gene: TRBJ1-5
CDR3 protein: CAISEETGVNQPQHF
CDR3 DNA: TGTGCCATCAGTGAAGAGACAGGGGTAAATCAGCCCCAGCATTTT

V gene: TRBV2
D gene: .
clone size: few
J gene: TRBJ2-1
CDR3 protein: CASTLTRSSYNEQFF
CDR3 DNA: TGTGCCAGCACCTTAACTAGGAGCTCCTACAATGAGCAGTTCTTC

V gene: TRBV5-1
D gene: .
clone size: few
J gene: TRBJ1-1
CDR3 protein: CASSLVRSGTEAFF
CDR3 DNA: TGCGCCAGCAGCTTGGTCCGCTCCGGCACTGAAGCTTTCTTT

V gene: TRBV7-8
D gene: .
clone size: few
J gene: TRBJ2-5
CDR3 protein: CASSPETGPVETQYF
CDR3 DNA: TGTGCCAGCAGCCCAGAGACAGGCCCGGTAGAGACCCAGTACTTC

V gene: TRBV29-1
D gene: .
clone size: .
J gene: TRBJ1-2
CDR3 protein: CSFRRSGGLGYTF
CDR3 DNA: TGCAGCTTCCGCCGGTCGGGGGGCCTTGGCTACACCTTC

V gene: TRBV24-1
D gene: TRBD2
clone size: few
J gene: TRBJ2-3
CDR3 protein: CATSDFKAGGSDTQYF
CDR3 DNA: TGTGCCACCAGTGATTTCAAAGCGGGAGGGTCAGATACGCAGTATTTT

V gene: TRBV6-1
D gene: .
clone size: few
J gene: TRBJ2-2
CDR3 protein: CASSDRGPNTGELFF
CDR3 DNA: TGTGCCAGCAGTGACAGGGGCCCGAACACCGGGGAGCTGTTTTTT

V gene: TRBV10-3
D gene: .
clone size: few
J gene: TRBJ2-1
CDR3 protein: CAISESGGGPYNEQFF
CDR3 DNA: TGTGCCATCAGTGAGTCGGGTGGGGGGCCGTACAATGAGCAGTTCTTC

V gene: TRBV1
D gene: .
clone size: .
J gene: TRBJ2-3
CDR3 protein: CTSRRLAGGLFTDTQYF
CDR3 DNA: TGCACCAGCAGAAGACTAGCGGGAGGCTTATTCACAGATACGCAGTATTTT

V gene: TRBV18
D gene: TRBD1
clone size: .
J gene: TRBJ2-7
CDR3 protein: CASSPGTENYEQYF
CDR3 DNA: TGTGCCAGCTCACCGGGGACAGAGAACTACGAGCAGTACTTC

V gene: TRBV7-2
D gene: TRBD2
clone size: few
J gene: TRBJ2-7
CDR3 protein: CASSFSGGPYEQYF
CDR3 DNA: TGTGCCAGCAGCTTTAGCGGGGGTCCCTACGAGCAGTACTTC

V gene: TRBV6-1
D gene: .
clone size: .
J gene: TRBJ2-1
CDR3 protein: CASSERPSLSIYNEQFF
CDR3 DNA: TGTGCCAGCAGTGAGAGGCCCTCCCTAAGTATCTACAATGAGCAGTTCTTC

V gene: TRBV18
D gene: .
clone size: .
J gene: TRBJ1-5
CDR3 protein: CASSPGSPVGNQPQHF
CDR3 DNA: TGTGCCAGCTCACCTGGGTCCCCGGTGGGCAATCAGCCCCAGCATTTT

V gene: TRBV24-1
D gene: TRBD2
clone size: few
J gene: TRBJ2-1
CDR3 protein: CATSDLGTSGRFF
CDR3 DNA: TGTGCCACCAGTGATTTAGGGACTAGCGGGAGGTTCTTC

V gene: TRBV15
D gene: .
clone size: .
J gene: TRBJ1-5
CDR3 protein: CATSTMPDQPQHF
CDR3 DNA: TGTGCCACCAGCACAATGCCGGATCAGCCCCAGCATTTT

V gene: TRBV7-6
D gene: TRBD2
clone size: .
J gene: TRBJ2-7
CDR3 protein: CASSPILAGDEQYF
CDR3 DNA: TGTGCCAGCAGTCCCATTCTAGCGGGAGACGAGCAGTACTTC

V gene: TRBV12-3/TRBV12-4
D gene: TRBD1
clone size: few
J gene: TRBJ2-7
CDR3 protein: CASSSRTGNF
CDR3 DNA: TGTGCCAGCAGTTCACGGACAGGGAACTTC

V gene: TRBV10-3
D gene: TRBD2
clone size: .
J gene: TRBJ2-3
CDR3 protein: CAISELRLAGDTQYF
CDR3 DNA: TGTGCCATCAGTGAGCTGCGACTAGCGGGAGATACGCAGTATTTT

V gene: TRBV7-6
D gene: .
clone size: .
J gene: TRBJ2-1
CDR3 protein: CASSLSVGLGYNEQFF
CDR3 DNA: TGTGCCAGCAGCTTATCGGTGGGTTTAGGATACAATGAGCAGTTCTTC

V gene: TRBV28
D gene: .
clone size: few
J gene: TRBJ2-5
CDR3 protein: CASSPPFVGLTETQYF
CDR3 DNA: TGTGCCAGCAGTCCCCCATTCGTGGGTTTAACGGAGACCCAGTACTTC

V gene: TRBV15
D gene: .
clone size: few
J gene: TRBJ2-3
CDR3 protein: CATSRDGRSGTDTQYF
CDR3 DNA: TGTGCCACCAGCAGAGATGGACGTAGCGGCACAGATACGCAGTATTTT

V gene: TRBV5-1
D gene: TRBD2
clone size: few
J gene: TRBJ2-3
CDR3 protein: CASSSSGGSADTQYF
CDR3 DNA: TGCGCCAGCAGCTCCTCGGGGGGGAGCGCAGATACGCAGTATTTT